Below are 6 T cell receptor beta chains sequenced from a single sample in a study of shared clonotypes between healthy human individuals. Only in-frame clones appear in the TCRdb table, and some are missing; sequencing was by immunoSEQ multiplex PCR. Counted here are 450,000 to 550,000 clones, 75% to 85% occurring once; the ten biggest clones make up approximately 12%. The sample comprised PBMCs. The receptor set was obtained from a woman in her forties in good health. Some clones in this sample may be carry-over from other donors' samples.

The chain employs TRBV6-4 and TRBJ2-5; 7 bases map to TRBD1. The CDR3 consists of 15 residues. Germline V CDR1 and CDR2: MRHNA, SNTAGT. V lost 3 bases and J lost 1; bases outside the gene matches: 5. For the CDR3, the DNA is TGTGCCAGCAGTGAACAGGGACAGCCCCAAGAGACCCAGTACTTC. This codes for CASSEQGQPQETQYF.

This clone was seen only a few times. This sequence joins TRBV6-1 and TRBJ1-1; D not certain. Germline loops: CDR1 MNHNS, CDR2 SASEGT. V was shortened by 5 bases and J by 0 bases, with 13 bases between the two germline ends. This CDR3 is 15 amino acids long. The CDR3 is CASSPSGLMNTEAFF. The DNA of the CDR3 is TGTGCCAGCAGTCCCTCGGGCCTCATGAACACTGAAGCTTTCTTT.

The chain is built from TRBV6-1 and TRBJ2-3, with 10 nucleotides matching TRBD2. The CDR3 loop spans 15 amino acids. Germline-derived CDR1 and CDR2 are MNHNS and SASEGT. V trimming: 6 bases; J trimming: 4 bases; junction bases outside the gene matches: 7. The CDR3 coding sequence is TGTGCCAGCAGCGGACTAGCGGCAGGCCCAGATACGCAGTATTTT. It specifies CASSGLAAGPDTQYF.

This chain connects TRBV18 to TRBJ1-3; TRBD1 matches at 9 bases. Germline V CDR1 and CDR2: KGHSH, LQKENI. V trimming: 2 bases; J trimming: 4 bases; junction bases outside the gene matches: 12. CDR3 length: 18 residues. In nucleotides, the CDR3 is TGTGCCAGCTCACCAACCATGCCTGGGACAGGGATCGGAAACACCATATATTTT. This encodes CASSPTMPGTGIGNTIYF.

The chain links TRBV9 to TRBJ2-1; a weak D match, TRBD1 (5 bases). Trimming shortened V by 4 bases and J by 7 bases, and 15 bases separated the two germline ends. Germline V lookup: CDR1 SGDLS, CDR2 YYNGEE. The CDR3 runs 14 residues. The CDR3 DNA is TGTGCCAGCAGCCCTCGGGTAGGGGATAATGAGCAGTTCTTC. Translated: CASSPRVGDNEQFF.

The genes are TRBV11-2 and TRBJ2-7; maybe TRBD1 (6 bases). Germline V CDR1 and CDR2: SGHAT, FQNNGV. The CDR3 covers 13 residues. V shed 4 bases and J shed 2 bases, with 9 bases lying between them. This chain's CDR3 is CASSSDSPYEQYF. DNA for the CDR3: TGTGCCAGCAGCTCGGACAGCCCCTACGAGCAGTACTTC. Full variable domain (remainder filled in from reference TRBV11-2 and TRBJ2-7): EAGVAQSPRYKIIEKRQSVAFWCNPISGHATLYWYQQILGQGPKLLIQFQNNGVVDDSQLPKDRFSAERLKGVDSTLKIQPAKLEDSAVYLCASSSDSPYEQYFGPGTRLTVT.